This entry describes one T cell receptor (beta chain). Its target is not known. The authors isolated CD4+ T cells after more than eight days of culture. BNT162b2 vaccine or mRNA-1273 vaccine was given to participants in two doses. IL-2 medium was substituted for half the medium on days 3 and 7. This sample was included in a study of vaccination effects on CD4 cells after COVID-19. Overall study: PBMC cultures contained about 1.9 million cells per well, roughly 10 IU/ml IL-2 and roughly 10 ug/ml peptides.

Clones were sequenced by immunoSEQ multiplex PCR, and TCRdb holds only the in-frame ones, with some missing. The profile shows tens of thousands of clones, about 73% of them singletons. General observations from the study: Limitations: small convalescent group and missing early post-infection timepoints. Whether induced by infection or by vaccine, clones showed marked clonal contraction late after vaccination.

The CDR3 is 13 amino acids. Trimming at V came to 4 bases and at J to 3 bases, leaving 2 bases not matched to a gene. Per the germline V gene, CDR1 is LGHDT and CDR2 is YNNKEL (reference sequence). The chain employs TRBV3-1 (or the pseudogene TRBV3-2) and TRBJ1-1; 7 bases map to TRBD1. The sequencing here drew on CD4+ T cells from PBMCs cultured without peptide, taken after COVID-19 vaccination. The receptor was derived from a human donor who received a COVID-19 vaccine. This CDR3 is CASSPTGDTEAFF. The CDR3 DNA reads TGTGCCAGCAGCCCCACAGGGGACACTGAAGCTTTCTTT.